This T cell receptor (beta chain) was captured in a study of radiation and T cells in renal cell carcinoma (TCRdb year 2020). As for the study more broadly: Samples were obtained from a clinical trial, in which 15 Gy stereotactic body radiation therapy was delivered to primary renal cell carcinomas and nephrectomy was performed 4 weeks later. A total of 50 to 60 samples underwent TCR beta sequencing, made up of roughly 26 tumors and approximately 27 peripheral blood samples. Across all 50 or so samples, 4,016,671 unique CDR3 nucleotide sequences, encoding around 2.4 million unique CDR3 amino acid sequences, were identified.

About this clone itself: This receptor's antigen is unknown. Within one base of it there is no much larger clone, and no base qualities were kept.

The sample's time point label, decoded: blood 2 weeks post-SBRT. The treatment or condition label corresponds to: 15 Gy SBRT to primary tumor, nephrectomy 4 weeks later. To track tumor-enriched clonotypes, serial peripheral blood was sampled from radiation-treated patients at baseline and at 2 weeks and 4 weeks after SBRT. All patients had renal cell carcinoma with clear cell pathology. The QIAamp DNA Blood Mini Kit (Qiagen) was used to prepare genomic DNA for TCR sequencing. Samples were included in the analyses only if all quality control checks were passed. The CDR3 sequence holds 13 residues, the cysteine and phenylalanine included. Only the CDR3 region is kept as DNA, spanning 39 bases read in frame from base 1. From a lookup of the germline V gene (reference sequence), CDR1 and CDR2 are LNHDA and SQIVND. V and J lose 10 bases and 7 bases, and a span of 20 bases separates them. The immunoSEQ kit was used, according to the manufacturer's recommendations, to generate TCR beta libraries from genomic DNA. To prepare libraries, a first multiplex PCR with proprietary primers was run, followed by a second PCR that added unique barcodes, and a bead cleanup was done after each round. A positive control reaction and a negative control reaction, both provided in the kit, were run with every batch of samples. The final libraries underwent checking on an Agilent 4200 TapeStation D1000 ScreenTape, volumetric pooling, and quantification by qPCR. Sequencing ran on an Illumina NextSeq500 with a MidOutput 150-cycle cartridge, using 156 Read1 and 15 Index1 cycles with kit custom primers. The pooled library was loaded at 0.8 to 1 pM with a roughly 22% PhiX control spike-in. The source study handled its data this way. Vendor-processed data were analyzed in R, and a clonotype was defined as all T cells sharing the same CDR3 nucleotide sequence. For clone abundance analyses, frequencies were normalized to the 10,000 most abundant clones per sample. Public T cell clones, which averaged fewer than five per sample, were excluded before analysis. A difference in abundance of at least 32-fold between compartments was used to define tumor-enriched and baseline blood-enriched clonotypes. Clonotypes expanded or contracted between blood time points were identified with a beta-binomial differential abundance model. Tumor-blood repertoire similarity was measured with the Baroni-Urbani and Buser coefficient, and groups were compared using two-tailed Wilcoxon tests in R. TCRdb took over this immuneACCESS table, retaining in-frame rearrangements with V and J assigned. Such tables are incomplete; in checked studies, under half of the missing clones stem from an unresolved V gene, and the remainder is unexplained. The V and J calls and clone size are taken from that table; D and trimming were inferred from the DNA. The sample table contains 100,000 to 150,000 clones; only one count was recorded for around 80% of them. Approximately 6.3% of the sample lies in the top ten.

On the study overall, not on this receptor specifically: Effects of radiation dose or scheduling on the TCR repertoire could not be addressed with the single-armed trial design. Because pretreatment tumor biopsies were not available, the baseline intratumoral presence of clonotypes could not be determined. In blood, the top tumor clonotypes increased between baseline and 2 weeks post-radiation and then shrank by 4 weeks, which suggests that tumor-resident clones expanded only transiently. Blood repertoire dynamics were not followed beyond 4 weeks after treatment.

The rearrangement combines TRBV19 with TRBJ2-7; a confident D gene designation cannot be given. The input for sequencing was blood, taken from a patient whose treatment included radiotherapy and nephrectomy. The TCR originated in a man aged 45 to 65 with renal cell carcinoma. The DNA sequence follows: TGTGCCACCCCCTTCTTGGCGGCCGCGGAGCAGTACTTC. Its coded protein is CATPFLAAAEQYF.